The next 14 T cell receptor beta chains were all read from a single sample in a study of T cells in Graves' hyperthyroidism and ophthalmopathy (dated by TCRdb to about 2019). Library construction relied on multiplex PCR. For sequencing, an Illumina HiSeq 2000 was employed. The TCR beta CDR3 regions were amplified from RNA transcripts. The TCR CDR3 was subjected to a first round of RT-PCR using the HTBI primer set and the Qiagen OneStep RT-PCR kit. TCRdb cleaned the public reads at Q25 with fastp, built clones with MiXCR and kept in-frame beta chains. Identical CDR3 protein sequences are pooled into one entry, listed with their most common genes and DNA. This sample gives around 340,000 distinct CDR3 sequences in total; approximately 18% of them show up just once. The top ten clones comprise roughly 49% of the sample. The sequencing sample was made of blood. Receptors were obtained from a woman between 50 and 59 years old with Graves' hyperthyroidism.

This clonotype was recorded at least ten times. V and J are TRBV30 and TRBJ1-5; D might be TRBD1 (5 bases). The germline CDR1 and CDR2 sequences are GTSNPN and SVGIG (reference sequence). This CDR3 has 14 amino acids. V lost 5 bases, J lost 3 bases, and 14 bases lay in between. DNA of the CDR3: TGTGCCTGGTCCTTTGACAGACCCAATCAGCCCCAGCATTTT. This codes for CAWSFDRPNQPQHF.

This clonotype was seen a few times. The chain recombines TRBV10-3 with TRBJ1-5, with TRBD1 as a possible D gene (6 bases). CDR1 and CDR2 from the germline V gene are ENHRY and SYGVKD. The CDR3 sequence is 16 residues long. Trimming removed 3 bases at V and 0 bases at J, with 12 bases between. The CDR3 spells CAISDFKGDSNQPQHF. CDR3 sequence (DNA): TGTGCCATCAGTGATTTCAAGGGGGATAGCAATCAGCCCCAGCATTTT.

This clonotype occurred a few times. J is TRBJ1-4 and V is TRBV7-2, with D perhaps TRBD1 (5 bases). Trimming took off 2 bases at V and 6 bases at J, with 13 bases between the two ends. This CDR3 comprises 15 residues. CDR1 SGHTA and CDR2 FQGNSA come from the germline V gene. The CDR3 loop is CASSLSRGTDEKLFF. The CDR3 DNA reads TGTGCCAGCAGCTTATCTCGGGGGACTGATGAAAAACTGTTTTTT.

The gene calls are TRBV9 and TRBJ2-3; weak D call: TRBD1 (6 bases). The CDR3 spans 14 residues. Trimming took 0 bases from V and 2 from J, leaving 7 bases between them. The germline CDR1 and CDR2 sequences are SGDLS and YYNGEE. The CDR3 bases are TGTGCCAGCAGCGTAGGGGACATCACAGATACGCAGTATTTT. It codes for CASSVGDITDTQYF.

This sequence joins TRBV28 and TRBJ2-1; 7 bases match TRBD1. The V gene end was trimmed by 8 bases and the J gene end by 0 bases; junction bases not matched to a gene: 7. The CDR3 is 15 amino acids. Germline CDR1 is MDHEN and CDR2 is SYDVKM. The CDR3 sequence: CASLHPGGSYNEQFF. Here the CDR3 DNA reads TGTGCCAGCCTACACCCAGGGGGCTCCTACAATGAGCAGTTCTTC.

In regard to this clonotype: Possible read error: a much larger clone is one base away. This rearrangement joins TRBV3-1 to TRBJ1-2; D remains unclear. The V end was cut by 0 bases, the J end by 8 bases, with 10 bases between. This CDR3 region has 13 residues. The germline V gene has CDR1 LGHDT and CDR2 YNNKEL (reference sequence). The CDR3 is CASSQDWRAGYTF. The CDR3 DNA follows: TGTGCCAGCAGCCAAGATTGGCGGGCCGGCTACACCTTC.

This clonotype was observed many times. The V gene is TRBV5-4, the J gene TRBJ2-7, with 7 nucleotides matching TRBD2. Trimming removed 4 bases from V and 3 bases from J; junction bases left unmatched: 10. Germline CDR1 reads SGHNT; CDR2 reads YYREEE (reference sequence). The CDR3 length is 15 residues. CDR3 in amino acids: CASSRGGLGDYEQYF. CDR3 DNA: TGTGCCAGCAGCCGGGGAGGGTTGGGGGACTACGAGCAGTACTTC.

This clonotype was recorded many times. The chain has TRBV11-1 and TRBJ2-3; D is unclear. The CDR3 spans 13 residues. The V gene's germline CDR1 is SGHAT and CDR2 FQDESV (reference sequence). Trimming shortened V by 5 bases and J by 6 bases, and 12 bases separated the two germline ends. DNA of the CDR3: TGTGCCAGCAGCAGATATACCCGGGATACGCAGTATTTT. Its protein product is CASSRYTRDTQYF.

This rearrangement joins TRBV27 to TRBJ2-7; weak D call: TRBD1 (5 bases). V was cut by 6 bases and J by 5 bases, with 14 bases left in between. Germline values: CDR1 MNHEY, CDR2 SMNVEV (reference sequence). The CDR3 is made up of 13 amino acids. CDR3 residues: CASSILNRNEQYF. In DNA form, the CDR3 reads TGTGCCAGCAGCATTTTAAACAGGAACGAGCAGTACTTC.

This clonotype appeared a few times. The CDR3 ends on some other residue instead of the conserved phenylalanine or tryptophan, so this is likely a read error. The chain recombines TRBV4-1 with TRBJ2-7; perhaps TRBD2 as D (6 bases). The CDR3 sequence is 15 residues long. Germline values: CDR1 MGHRA, CDR2 YSYEKL. CDR3 loop: CASSPQAGSSYEQYL. DNA for the CDR3: TGCGCCAGCAGCCCCCAAGCGGGTAGCTCCTATGAGCAGTACCTC.

This clonotype was counted ten times or more. The chain employs TRBV6-1 and TRBJ1-1, with 9 bases fitting TRBD1. The CDR3 has 15 amino acids. V was clipped by 6 bases and J by 2 bases; unmatched bases: 7. The germline CDR1 and CDR2 sequences are MNHNS and SASEGT. CDR3 residues: CASRPTGGENTEAFF. The CDR3 DNA sequence: TGTGCCAGCAGACCCACAGGGGGCGAAAACACTGAAGCTTTCTTT.

The chain is built from TRBV29-1 and TRBJ2-3, with a tentative D call TRBD1 (6 bases). Germline V gene lookup returns CDR1 SQVTM and CDR2 ANQGSEA. V was cut by 5 bases and J by 2 bases, with 14 bases left in between. The CDR3 totals 14 residues. This chain's CDR3 is CSVITTGSTDTQYF. CDR3 coding DNA: TGCAGCGTTATAACGACAGGATCCACAGATACGCAGTATTTT.

There are a few counts of this clonotype. The V and J genes are TRBV5-4 and TRBJ2-3, with a possible D match to TRBD2 (6 bases). Germline values: CDR1 SGHNT, CDR2 YYREEE (reference sequence). The CDR3 length is 16 residues. Trimming took 0 bases from V and 4 from J, leaving 15 bases between them. The CDR3 loop reads CASSLDFGGPPDTQYF. In nucleotides, the CDR3 is TGTGCCAGCAGCTTGGATTTCGGAGGGCCTCCAGATACGCAGTATTTT.

The chain is built from TRBV28 and TRBJ1-1; D is uncertain. The CDR3 is made up of 16 amino acids. Per the germline V gene, CDR1 is MDHEN and CDR2 is SYDVKM. Trimming took 2 bases from V and 2 from J, leaving 15 bases between them. In nucleotides, the CDR3 is TGTGCCAGCAGTTTAGAAGGCAGGCTGATAAACACTGAAGCTTTCTTT. Translated: CASSLEGRLINTEAFF.